This TCR beta chain was obtained from a study of blood T cell repertoires in COVID-19. The length of the CDR3 is 13 residues. Germline lookup yields CDR1 SGDLS and CDR2 YYNGEE. With 4 bases removed from V and 3 bases from J, the gap between germline ends came to 10 bases. Authors' processing steps: Reference gene primer amplification yielded estimated nucleated cell counts. Sequenced by immunoSEQ multiplex PCR; TCRdb stores in-frame clones only, minus some. The D gene and trimming were derived from the DNA, and the V and J assignments and clone size from that table. The sample yields 170,000 or so clones, about 86% seen once.

The chain carries TRBV9 and TRBJ1-1; D gene uncertain. This TCR derives from a woman aged 18-35 years who had recovered from COVID-19. Sequenced: peripheral blood. CDR3 sequence reads: CASSPTSYTEAFF. The CDR3 DNA is TGTGCCAGCAGCCCCACTTCATACACTGAAGCTTTCTTT.